This TCR beta chain was retrieved from a study of identical twins. The CDR3 spans 14 residues. The germline CDR1 and CDR2 sequences are SGHVS and FQNEAQ. Trimming removed 3 bases at V and 7 bases at J, with 12 bases between. This clonotype was seen more than once but under ten times. Its matching antigen is unknown. TCRdb re-called the 5' RACE reads with MiXCR, one entry per CDR3 protein. This table holds 280,000 or so distinct CDR3 sequences, 8% to 9% found once. Broader study findings: The analysis was cross-sectional rather than longitudinal within donors.

These data are also associated with another study on yellow fever vaccine responses in identical twins. Turning to that study: Twins' vaccine T cell responses were reported to seem partly convergent and partly personalized.

The sequencing input was memory (CD45RO+) T cells sorted from blood. The source of this sequence is a woman aged 18-29 years in good health. V gene TRBV7-8 combines with J gene TRBJ2-2; D might be TRBD1 (6 bases). The CDR3, as DNA: TGTGCCAGCAGCTTCAACAGGGTTGGCGGGGAGCTGTTTTTT. Its protein is CASSFNRVGGELFF.